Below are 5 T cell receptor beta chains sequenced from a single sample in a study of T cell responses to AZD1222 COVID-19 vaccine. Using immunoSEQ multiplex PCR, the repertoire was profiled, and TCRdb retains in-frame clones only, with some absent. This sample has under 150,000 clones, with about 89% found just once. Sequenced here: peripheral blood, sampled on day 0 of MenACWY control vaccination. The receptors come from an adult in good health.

The CDR3 spells CASSWTGTENTEAFF. The CDR3 DNA sequence: TGTGCCAGCAGCTGGACCGGGACAGAGAACACTGAAGCTTTCTTT. The V call is TRBV7-9, the J call TRBJ1-1; 7 nucleotides agree with TRBD1. There are 15 residues in the CDR3. Germline lookup yields CDR1 SEHNR and CDR2 FQNEAQ (reference sequence). With 4 bases clipped from V and 1 base from J, the junction kept 6 bases outside the gene matches.

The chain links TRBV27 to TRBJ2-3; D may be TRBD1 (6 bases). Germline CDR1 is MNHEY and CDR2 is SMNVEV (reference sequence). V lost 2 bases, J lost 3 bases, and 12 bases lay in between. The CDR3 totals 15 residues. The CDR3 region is CASSLTGSSTDTQYF. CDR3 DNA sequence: TGTGCCAGCAGTTTAACAGGGAGTTCGACAGATACGCAGTATTTT.

CDR3 DNA: TGTGCCAGCAGCTTCAGACAGGGGGCCAACACCGGGGAGCTGTTTTTT. Amino acid sequence: CASSFRQGANTGELFF. The chain has TRBV7-2 and TRBJ2-2; TRBD1 matches 10 bases. Per germline, CDR1 SGHTA and CDR2 FQGNSA. Trimming removed 3 bases from V and 2 bases from J; junction bases left unmatched: 3. CDR3 length: 16 residues.

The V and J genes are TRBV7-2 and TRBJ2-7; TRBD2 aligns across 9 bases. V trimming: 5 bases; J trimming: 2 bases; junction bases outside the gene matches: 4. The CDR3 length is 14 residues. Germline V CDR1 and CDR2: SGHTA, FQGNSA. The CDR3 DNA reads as TGTGCCAGCAGCGAGACTAGCGGACCCTACGAGCAGTACTTC. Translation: CASSETSGPYEQYF.

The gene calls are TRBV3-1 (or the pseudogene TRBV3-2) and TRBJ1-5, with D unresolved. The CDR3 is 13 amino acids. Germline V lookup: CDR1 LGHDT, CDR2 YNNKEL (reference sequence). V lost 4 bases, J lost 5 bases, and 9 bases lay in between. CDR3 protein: CASSPTNDQPQHF. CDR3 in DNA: TGTGCCAGCAGCCCCACGAACGATCAGCCCCAGCATTTT.